This TCR beta chain comes out of a study of response to subunit inactivated influenza vaccine. CDR1 MNHEY and CDR2 SMNVEV come from the germline V gene (reference sequence). The V and J ends lost 4 bases and 1 base respectively, with 10 bases between them. The CDR3 loop spans 14 amino acids. TCRdb used MiXCR to reprocess the RT-PCR reads, holding one entry per CDR3 protein. Altogether about 540,000 distinct CDR3 sequences are present, under 25% being singletons, with the ten largest covering 2.8%. The same data also went into a second study, on T cells expressing NK-cell markers. That report notes: TCR beta libraries carry UMIs added by 5'RACE template switching.

The V gene is TRBV27, the J gene TRBJ1-1; the D gene is possibly TRBD1 (6 bases). Material: CD4+ T cells sorted from PBMCs, obtained 11 to 12 days after vaccination. The TCR comes from a man between 50 and 59 years old who received an inactivated influenza vaccine. CDR3 amino acids: CASSSRGRNTEAFF. The DNA of the CDR3 is TGTGCCAGCAGTTCACGGGGGCGGAACACTGAAGCTTTCTTT.